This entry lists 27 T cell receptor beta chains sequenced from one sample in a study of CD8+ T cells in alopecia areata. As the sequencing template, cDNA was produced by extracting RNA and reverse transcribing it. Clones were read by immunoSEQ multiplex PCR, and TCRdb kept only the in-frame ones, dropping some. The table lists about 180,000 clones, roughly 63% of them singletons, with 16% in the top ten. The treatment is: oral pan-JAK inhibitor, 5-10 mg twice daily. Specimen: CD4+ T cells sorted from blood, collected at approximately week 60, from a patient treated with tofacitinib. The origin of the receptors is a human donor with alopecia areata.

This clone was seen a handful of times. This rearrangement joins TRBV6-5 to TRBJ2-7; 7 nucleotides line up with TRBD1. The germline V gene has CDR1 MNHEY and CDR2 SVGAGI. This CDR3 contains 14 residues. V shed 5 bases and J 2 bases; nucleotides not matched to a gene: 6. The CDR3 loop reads CASSATGNTYEQYF. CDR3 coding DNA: TGTGCCAGCAGTGCGACAGGGAATACCTACGAGCAGTACTTC.

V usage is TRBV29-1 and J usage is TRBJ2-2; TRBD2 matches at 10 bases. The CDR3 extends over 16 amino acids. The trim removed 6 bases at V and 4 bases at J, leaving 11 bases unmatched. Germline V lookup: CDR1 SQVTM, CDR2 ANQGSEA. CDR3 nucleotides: TGCAGCGTCAGAAGAGCGGGGGGGCCGGGCACCGGGGAGCTGTTTTTT. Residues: CSVRRAGGPGTGELFF.

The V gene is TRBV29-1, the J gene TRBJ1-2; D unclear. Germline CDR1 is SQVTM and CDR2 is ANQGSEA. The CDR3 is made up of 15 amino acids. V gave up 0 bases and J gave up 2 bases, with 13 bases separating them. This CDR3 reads CSVEDLGKSNYGYTF. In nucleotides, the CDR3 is TGCAGCGTTGAAGACCTAGGTAAATCGAACTATGGCTACACCTTC.

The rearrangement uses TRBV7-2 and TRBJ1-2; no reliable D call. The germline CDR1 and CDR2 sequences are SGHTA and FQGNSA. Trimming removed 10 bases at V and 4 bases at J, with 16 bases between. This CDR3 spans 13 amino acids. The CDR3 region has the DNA TGTGCCACTGCGCCGAGTGTAGGCTATGGCTACACCTTC. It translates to CATAPSVGYGYTF.

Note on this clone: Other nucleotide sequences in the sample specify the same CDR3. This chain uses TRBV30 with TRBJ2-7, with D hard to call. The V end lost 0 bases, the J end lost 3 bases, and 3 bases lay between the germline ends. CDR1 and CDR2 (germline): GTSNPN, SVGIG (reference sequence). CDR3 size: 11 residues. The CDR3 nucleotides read TGTGCCTGGAGTGTAAGCTACGAGCAGTACTTC. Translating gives CAWSVSYEQYF.

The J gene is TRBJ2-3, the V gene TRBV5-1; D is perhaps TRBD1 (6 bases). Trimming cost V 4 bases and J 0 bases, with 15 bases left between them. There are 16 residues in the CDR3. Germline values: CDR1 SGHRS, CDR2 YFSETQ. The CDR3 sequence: CASSTGQPRSTDTQYF. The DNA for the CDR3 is TGCGCCAGCAGCACTGGACAGCCGCGAAGCACAGATACGCAGTATTTT.

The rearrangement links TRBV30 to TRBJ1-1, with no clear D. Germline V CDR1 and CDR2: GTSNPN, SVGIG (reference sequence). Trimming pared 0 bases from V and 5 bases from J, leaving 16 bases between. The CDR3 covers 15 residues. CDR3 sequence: CAWSVVAGRITEAFF. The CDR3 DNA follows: TGTGCCTGGAGTGTAGTCGCAGGCCGTATTACTGAAGCTTTCTTT.

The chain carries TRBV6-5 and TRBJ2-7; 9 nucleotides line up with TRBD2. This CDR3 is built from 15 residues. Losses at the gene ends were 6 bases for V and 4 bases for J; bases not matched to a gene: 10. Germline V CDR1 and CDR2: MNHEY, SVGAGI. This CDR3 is CASSPYSGGSYEQYF. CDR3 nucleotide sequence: TGTGCCAGCAGCCCTTATAGCGGGGGCTCTTACGAGCAGTACTTC.

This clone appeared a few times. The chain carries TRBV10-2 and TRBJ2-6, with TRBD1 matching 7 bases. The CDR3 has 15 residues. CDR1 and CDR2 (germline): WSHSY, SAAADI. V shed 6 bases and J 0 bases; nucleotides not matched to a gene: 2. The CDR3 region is CASRDRASGANVLTF. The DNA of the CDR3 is TGCGCCAGCAGAGACAGGGCCTCTGGGGCCAACGTCCTGACTTTC.

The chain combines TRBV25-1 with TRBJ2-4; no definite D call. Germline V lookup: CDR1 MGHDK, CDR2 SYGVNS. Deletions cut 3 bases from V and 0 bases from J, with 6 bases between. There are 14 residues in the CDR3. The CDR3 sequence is CASSDSLAKNIQYF. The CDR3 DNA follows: TGTGCCAGCAGTGATAGCCTAGCCAAAAACATTCAGTACTTC.

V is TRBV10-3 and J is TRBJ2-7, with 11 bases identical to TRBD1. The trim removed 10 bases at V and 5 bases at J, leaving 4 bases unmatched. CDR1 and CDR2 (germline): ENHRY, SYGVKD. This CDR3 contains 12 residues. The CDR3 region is CATRTGGNEQYF. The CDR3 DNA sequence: TGTGCCACCCGGACAGGGGGCAACGAGCAGTACTTC.

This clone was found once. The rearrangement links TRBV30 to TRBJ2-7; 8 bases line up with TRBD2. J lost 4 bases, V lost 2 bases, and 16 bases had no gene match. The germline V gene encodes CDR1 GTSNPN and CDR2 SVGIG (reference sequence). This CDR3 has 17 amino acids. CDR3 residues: CAWSPTQAGGARYEQYF. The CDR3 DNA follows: TGTGCCTGGAGTCCTACTCAGGCGGGGGGCGCAAGGTACGAGCAGTACTTC.

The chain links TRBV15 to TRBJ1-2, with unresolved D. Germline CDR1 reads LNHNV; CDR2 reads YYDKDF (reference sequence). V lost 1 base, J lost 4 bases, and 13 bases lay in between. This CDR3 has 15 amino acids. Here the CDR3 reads CATSRAVEQLYGYTF. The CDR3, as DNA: TGTGCCACCAGCAGAGCAGTGGAACAGCTCTATGGCTACACCTTC.

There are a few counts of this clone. CDR3 in amino acids: CASSLRGLNSPLHF. Written as DNA, the CDR3 is TGCGCCAGCAGCTTGCGGGGGCTCAATTCACCCCTCCACTTT. The chain combines TRBV5-1 with TRBJ1-6; perhaps TRBD1 as D (6 bases). Germline-derived CDR1 and CDR2 are SGHRS and YFSETQ. The length of the CDR3 is 14 residues. V was trimmed by 1 base and J by 7 bases, leaving 9 bases between them. Full variable domain (remainder filled in from reference TRBV5-1 and TRBJ1-6): KAGVTQTPRYLIKTRGQQVTLSCSPISGHRSVSWYQQTPGQGLQFLFEYFSETQRNKGNFPGRFSGRQFSNSRSEMNVSTLELGDSALYLCASSLRGLNSPLHFGNGTRLTVT.

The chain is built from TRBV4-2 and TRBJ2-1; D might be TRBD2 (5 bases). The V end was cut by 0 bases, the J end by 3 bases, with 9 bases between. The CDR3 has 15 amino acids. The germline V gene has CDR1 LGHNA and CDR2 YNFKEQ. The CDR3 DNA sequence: TGTGCCAGCAGCCAAGATAGCGCCCTCTACAATGAGCAGTTCTTC. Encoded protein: CASSQDSALYNEQFF.

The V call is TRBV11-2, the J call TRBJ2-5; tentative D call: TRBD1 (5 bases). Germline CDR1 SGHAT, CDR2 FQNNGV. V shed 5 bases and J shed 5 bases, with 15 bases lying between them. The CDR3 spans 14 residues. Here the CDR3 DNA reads TGTGCCAGCAGCCCCACAGGCCCTGGGGAGACCCAGTACTTC. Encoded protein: CASSPTGPGETQYF.

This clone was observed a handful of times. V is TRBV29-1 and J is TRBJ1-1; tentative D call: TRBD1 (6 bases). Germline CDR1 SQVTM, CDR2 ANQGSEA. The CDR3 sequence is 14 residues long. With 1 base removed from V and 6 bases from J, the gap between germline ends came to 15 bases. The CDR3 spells CSVEATTGLAEAFF. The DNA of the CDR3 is TGCAGCGTTGAAGCAACCACAGGGTTGGCTGAAGCTTTCTTT.

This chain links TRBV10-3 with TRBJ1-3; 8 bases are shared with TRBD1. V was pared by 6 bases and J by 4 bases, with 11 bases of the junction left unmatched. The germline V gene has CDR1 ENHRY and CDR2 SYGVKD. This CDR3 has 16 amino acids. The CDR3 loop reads CAISFLTGDNGNTIYF. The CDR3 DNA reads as TGTGCCATCAGCTTTCTGACAGGGGATAACGGAAACACCATATATTTT.

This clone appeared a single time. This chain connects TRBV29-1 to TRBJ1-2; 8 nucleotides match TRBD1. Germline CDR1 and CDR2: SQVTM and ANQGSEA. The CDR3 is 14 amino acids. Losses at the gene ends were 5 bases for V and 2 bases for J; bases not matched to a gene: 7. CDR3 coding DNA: TGCAGCGTTAATACTGGACAGGGCAACTATGGCTACACCTTC. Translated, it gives CSVNTGQGNYGYTF.

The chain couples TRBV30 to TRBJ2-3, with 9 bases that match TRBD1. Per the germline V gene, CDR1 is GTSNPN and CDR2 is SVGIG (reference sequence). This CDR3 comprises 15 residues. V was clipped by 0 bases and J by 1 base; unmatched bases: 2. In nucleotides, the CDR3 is TGTGCCTGGAGTGTCAGGACAGGGGGCACAGATACGCAGTATTTT. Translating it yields CAWSVRTGGTDTQYF.

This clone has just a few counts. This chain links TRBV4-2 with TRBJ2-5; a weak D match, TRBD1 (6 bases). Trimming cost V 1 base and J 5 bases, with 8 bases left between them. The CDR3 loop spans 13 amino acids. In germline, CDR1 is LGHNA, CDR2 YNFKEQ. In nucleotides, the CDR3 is TGTGCCAGCAGCCAAGGGGGGCCGGAGACCCAGTACTTC. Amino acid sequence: CASSQGGPETQYF.

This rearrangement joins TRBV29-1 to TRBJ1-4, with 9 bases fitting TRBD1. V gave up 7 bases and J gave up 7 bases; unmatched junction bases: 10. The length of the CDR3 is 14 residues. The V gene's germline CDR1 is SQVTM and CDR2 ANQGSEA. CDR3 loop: CSAGPGQGVEKLFF. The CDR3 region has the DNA TGCAGCGCTGGGCCGGGACAGGGCGTTGAAAAACTGTTTTTT.

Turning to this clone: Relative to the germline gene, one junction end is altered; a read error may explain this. The CDR3 sequence: CAWSVEGPVF. The CDR3 DNA sequence: TGTGCCTGGAGTGTAGAGGGGCCGGTCTTC. This chain connects TRBV30 to TRBJ1-2; weak D call: TRBD1 (5 bases). The CDR3 is made up of 10 amino acids. Germline CDR1 GTSNPN, CDR2 SVGIG (reference sequence).

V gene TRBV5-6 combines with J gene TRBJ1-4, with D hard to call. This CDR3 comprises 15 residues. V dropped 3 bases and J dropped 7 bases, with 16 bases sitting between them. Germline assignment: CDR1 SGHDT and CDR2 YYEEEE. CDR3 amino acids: CASSSPAREGEKLFF. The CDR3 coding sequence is TGTGCCAGCAGCTCTCCAGCCAGAGAGGGTGAAAAACTGTTTTTT.

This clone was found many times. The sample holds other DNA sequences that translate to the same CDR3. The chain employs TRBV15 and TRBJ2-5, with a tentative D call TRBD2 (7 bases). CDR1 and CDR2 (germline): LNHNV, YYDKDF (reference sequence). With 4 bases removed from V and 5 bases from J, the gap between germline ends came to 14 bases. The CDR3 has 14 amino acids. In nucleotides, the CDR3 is TGTGCCACCAGCACCCGGGGAGGGGGGGAGACCCAGTACTTC. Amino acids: CATSTRGGGETQYF.

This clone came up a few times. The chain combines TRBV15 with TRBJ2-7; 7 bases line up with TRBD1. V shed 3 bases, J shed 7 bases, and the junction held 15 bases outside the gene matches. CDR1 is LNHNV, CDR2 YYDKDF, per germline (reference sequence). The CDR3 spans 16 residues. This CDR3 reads CATSRLPGQALGEQYF. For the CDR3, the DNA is TGTGCCACCAGCAGGCTACCTGGACAGGCCCTAGGGGAGCAGTACTTC.

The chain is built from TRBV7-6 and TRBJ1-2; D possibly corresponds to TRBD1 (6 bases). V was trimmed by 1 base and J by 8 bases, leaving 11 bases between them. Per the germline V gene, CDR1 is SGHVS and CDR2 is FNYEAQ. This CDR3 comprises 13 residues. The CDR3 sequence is CASSLVQGLGYTF. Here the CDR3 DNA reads TGTGCCAGCAGCTTAGTACAGGGATTGGGCTACACCTTC.